A single sample gave rise to the 15 T cell receptor beta chains below, sequenced in a study of cytomegalovirus exposure and HLA in healthy donors. The study ran its PCR with 60 Vbeta and 13 Jbeta primers. The assay was immunoSEQ multiplex PCR, and TCRdb's table has in-frame clones only and misses some. Here the sample spans roughly 190,000 clones, about four fifths being singletons. Input material: PBMCs. These receptors came from a girl between 10 and 17 years old in good health and CMV-seropositive.

This chain uses TRBV5-1 with TRBJ2-5; maybe TRBD2 (5 bases). The CDR3 is made up of 13 amino acids. Germline V gives CDR1 SGHRS, CDR2 YFSETQ. Trimming pared 4 bases from V and 1 base from J, leaving 8 bases between. This chain's CDR3 is CASSPDSQETQYF. In nucleotides, the CDR3 is TGCGCCAGCAGCCCGGACTCCCAAGAGACCCAGTACTTC.

CDR3 in DNA: TGTGCCTGGGACGGGAACACAGATACGCAGTATTTT. Protein product: CAWDGNTDTQYF. This sequence joins TRBV30 and TRBJ2-3, with D tentatively TRBD2 (5 bases). The ends were cut back, 5 bases at V and 2 bases at J, with 8 bases in the middle. The germline V gene has CDR1 GTSNPN and CDR2 SVGIG (reference sequence). The CDR3 consists of 12 residues.

This chain uses TRBV5-6 with TRBJ1-5; weak D call: TRBD1 (5 bases). The CDR3 covers 14 residues. Germline-derived CDR1 and CDR2 are SGHDT and YYEEEE. Trimming shortened V by 0 bases and J by 7 bases, and 11 bases separated the two germline ends. CDR3 amino acids: CASSLERGGQPQHF. The CDR3 DNA reads TGTGCCAGCAGCTTGGAGAGGGGAGGCCAGCCCCAGCATTTT.

The chain has TRBV6-5 and TRBJ1-6, with D perhaps matching TRBD1 (5 bases). Deletions cut 0 bases from V and 7 bases from J, with 13 bases between. There are 16 residues in the CDR3. CDR1 is MNHEY, CDR2 SVGAGI, per germline. CDR3 protein: CASSYSRDAGNSPLHF. CDR3 DNA sequence: TGTGCCAGCAGTTACTCGAGGGACGCGGGAAATTCACCCCTCCACTTT.

The chain combines TRBV5-4 with TRBJ2-1; 7 positions agree with TRBD2. The V gene end was trimmed by 0 bases and the J gene end by 0 bases; junction bases not matched to a gene: 3. This CDR3 spans 16 amino acids. The germline V gene encodes CDR1 SGHNT and CDR2 YYREEE (reference sequence). DNA for the CDR3: TGTGCCAGCAGCTTGGGTCGCGGGAGCTCCTACAATGAGCAGTTCTTC. Its protein is CASSLGRGSSYNEQFF.

The chain is built from TRBV29-1 and TRBJ2-3; TRBD2 matches at 8 bases. Germline assignment: CDR1 SQVTM and CDR2 ANQGSEA. The CDR3 totals 17 residues. V lost 6 bases, J lost 0 bases, and 14 bases stayed unmatched. The CDR3 sequence: CSVTRGGSTPSTDTQYF. CDR3 DNA: TGCAGCGTGACCCGGGGGGGGTCCACTCCTAGCACAGATACGCAGTATTTT.

In regard to this clone: One end of the junction does not line up with germline, which may come from a read error. This chain links TRBV2 with TRBJ1-3; D gene uncertain. The CDR3 sequence is 14 residues long. Germline assignment: CDR1 SNHLY and CDR2 FYNNEI. CDR3 sequence reads: CASREAEFGNTIYF. CDR3 DNA sequence: TGTGCCAGCAGGGAAGCCGAGTTCGGAAACACCATATATTTT.

The chain has TRBV27 and TRBJ1-5; no reliable D call. V shed 2 bases and J shed 0 bases, with 8 bases lying between them. This CDR3 has 15 amino acids. Germline-derived CDR1 and CDR2 are MNHEY and SMNVEV (reference sequence). The CDR3 protein is CASSLTENSNQPQHF. The CDR3 DNA sequence: TGTGCCAGCAGTTTAACAGAGAATAGCAATCAGCCCCAGCATTTT.

This clone was seen a handful of times. This chain uses TRBV6-1 with TRBJ1-3; D unresolved. V shed 6 bases and J shed 0 bases, with 6 bases lying between them. The germline CDR1 and CDR2 sequences are MNHNS and SASEGT. The CDR3 is made up of 13 amino acids. The CDR3 sequence: CASRTSSGNTIYF. The CDR3 region has the DNA TGTGCCAGCAGAACAAGCTCTGGAAACACCATATATTTT.

V and J are TRBV4-2 and TRBJ2-2; TRBD2 aligns across 7 bases. CDR3 length equals 15 residues. Unmatched junction bases numbered 0, after V lost 1 base and J lost 1 base. Germline V gene sequence: CDR1 LGHNA, CDR2 YNFKEQ. The CDR3 nucleotides read TGTGCCAGCAGCCAAGCGGGGGGGAACACCGGGGAGCTGTTTTTT. Translating it yields CASSQAGGNTGELFF.

This chain connects TRBV11-2 to TRBJ1-1; the D is unclear. Germline V lookup: CDR1 SGHAT, CDR2 FQNNGV. V lost 0 bases, J lost 4 bases, and 12 bases lay in between. This CDR3 contains 15 residues. The CDR3: CASSLEQVAGTEAFF. The CDR3 DNA reads as TGTGCCAGCAGCTTAGAGCAGGTGGCAGGCACTGAAGCTTTCTTT.

This clone appeared once. The V call is TRBV10-2, the J call TRBJ1-1; D gene unclear. The CDR3 sequence is 13 residues long. CDR1 and CDR2 (germline): WSHSY, SAAADI. CDR3 sequence reads: CVGSRGMDTEAFF. For the CDR3, the DNA is TGCGTGGGGTCGCGGGGTATGGACACTGAAGCTTTCTTT.

The chain recombines TRBV15 with TRBJ1-4; tentative D call: TRBD1 (5 bases). The V end lost 5 bases, the J end lost 7 bases, and 20 bases lay between the germline ends. Germline assignment: CDR1 LNHNV and CDR2 YYDKDF (reference sequence). The length of the CDR3 is 16 residues. The CDR3 DNA reads TGTGCCACCAGCGAAAAGGGACCGGGGGGAAGTGAAAAACTGTTTTTT. Encoded protein: CATSEKGPGGSEKLFF.

The gene calls are TRBV19 and TRBJ2-7; 8 bases fit TRBD1. The germline V gene has CDR1 LNHDA and CDR2 SQIVND (reference sequence). The junction had 5 bases not matched to a gene; V was cut back by 2 bases and J by 2 bases. This CDR3 region has 15 residues. CDR3 residues: CASSIIGQGTYEQYF. CDR3 sequence (DNA): TGTGCCAGTAGTATAATTGGACAGGGAACCTACGAGCAGTACTTC.

The chain carries TRBV2 and TRBJ1-5, with D unclear. CDR1 and CDR2 (germline): SNHLY, FYNNEI. Trimming removed 5 bases from V and 6 bases from J, with 11 bases in between. The CDR3 contains 13 residues. DNA for the CDR3: TGTGCCAGCAGTTCGGCCAGGTTTCAGCCCCAGCATTTT. Residues: CASSSARFQPQHF.